The text below deals with one T cell receptor beta chain. What it binds is unknown. Investigators spread the genomic DNA of each subset evenly over several immunoSEQ plates. Sorted-subset replicate PCR reactions were performed with about 200 ng DNA, corresponding to roughly 30,000 T cell genomes. Data came from immunoSEQ multiplex PCR; TCRdb stores just in-frame clones and leaves some out. This repertoire shows some 660,000 clones, about three quarters found once; its top ten account for more than 1.5%. Negatively enriched CD4+ T cells were divided by CD45RA into naive and memory. The data belong to a study of shared clonotypes between healthy human individuals. General study results and limits: Clonotypes that were shared across a handful of donors made up around 5% of naive CD4 clonotypes.

Germline V gene data show CDR1 as SGHNT and CDR2 as YYREEE (reference sequence). There are 16 residues in the CDR3. With 1 base clipped from V and 4 bases from J, the junction kept 7 bases outside the gene matches. This chain connects TRBV5-4 to TRBJ2-2; 7 bases match TRBD2. This clonotype was sampled from a woman in her 30s in good health. The sequenced sample consisted of memory CD4+ T cells sorted from blood. Specified subset: CD45RA-negative fraction. This CDR3 reads CASSLRSGVGTGELFF. DNA of the CDR3: TGTGCCAGCAGCTTGAGGAGCGGGGTCGGCACCGGGGAGCTGTTTTTT.